This record looks at one T cell receptor (beta chain) sequence and its context. Its antigen is as yet unknown. This record belongs to a study of cytomegalovirus exposure and HLA in healthy donors. Study-wide results and limits: In an earlier analysis, about 87% or about 30%: the productive usage of most TCR beta V segments.

The CDR3 contains 15 residues. Deletions cut 5 bases from V and 5 bases from J, with 19 bases between. The germline gives CDR1 SNHLY, CDR2 FYNNEI. The PCR had 60 Vbeta and 13 Jbeta primers. Sequencing was performed with immunoSEQ multiplex PCR; in TCRdb, only in-frame clones are kept and a portion is missing. This sample yields 170,000 or so clones, of which 65% to 85% are seen a single time; around 3.1% belongs to the top ten. This chain connects TRBV2 to TRBJ2-7; possible D gene TRBD2, 5 bases. Sequenced input: PBMCs. The receptor was derived from a woman aged 45-59 years in good health and CMV-seropositive. CDR3 region: CASSSGLDPGDEQYF. The CDR3 nucleotides are TGTGCCAGCAGTAGCGGACTCGACCCGGGCGACGAGCAGTACTTC.